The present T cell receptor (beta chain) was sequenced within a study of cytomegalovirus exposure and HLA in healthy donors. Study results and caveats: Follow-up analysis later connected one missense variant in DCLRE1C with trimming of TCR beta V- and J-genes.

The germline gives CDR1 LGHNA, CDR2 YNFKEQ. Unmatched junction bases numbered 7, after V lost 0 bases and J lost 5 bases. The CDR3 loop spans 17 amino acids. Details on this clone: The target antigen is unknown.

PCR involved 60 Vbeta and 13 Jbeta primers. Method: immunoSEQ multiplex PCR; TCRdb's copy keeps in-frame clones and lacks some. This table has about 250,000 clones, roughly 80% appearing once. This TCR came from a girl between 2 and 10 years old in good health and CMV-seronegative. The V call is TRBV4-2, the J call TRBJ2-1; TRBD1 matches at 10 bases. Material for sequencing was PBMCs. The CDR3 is CASSQEGRGQGNNEQFF. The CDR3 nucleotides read TGTGCCAGCAGCCAAGAAGGTCGGGGACAGGGGAACAATGAGCAGTTCTTC.